Below are 3 T cell receptor beta chains sequenced from a single sample in a study of CD8 T cell repertoires and HIV-1 epitope variants. The repertoire was sequenced with immunoSEQ multiplex PCR; TCRdb's copy has only in-frame clones and lacks some. The table lists 4,500 to 6,500 clones, roughly two thirds of them singletons. For these TCRs, the target antigens are not known. Sequencing was done on a sample of cultured CD8+ T cells derived from PBMCs. These receptors were obtained from a male donor with HIV.

This chain joins TRBV28 and TRBJ2-7; D could derive from TRBD1 or TRBD2 (5 bases each). V was trimmed by 0 bases and J by 5 bases, leaving 11 bases between them. The germline CDR1 and CDR2 sequences are MDHEN and SYDVKM. CDR3 size: 14 residues. The CDR3 region is CASSLWGDSNEQYF. The DNA of the CDR3 is TGTGCCAGCAGTTTATGGGGGGATAGCAACGAGCAGTACTTC.

This clone has only a few counts. The rearrangement uses TRBV7-9 and TRBJ2-7, with D uncertain. Germline CDR1 and CDR2: SEHNR and FQNEAQ (reference sequence). The CDR3 is 13 residues long. The ends were cut back, 6 bases at V and 1 base at J, with 10 bases in the middle. Here the CDR3 reads CASSPPTSYEQYF. The CDR3 region has the DNA TGTGCCAGCAGTCCCCCGACATCCTACGAGCAGTACTTC.

This clone was picked up a small number of times. The chain joins TRBV7-6 to TRBJ1-4; 12 bases agree with TRBD1. The trim removed 5 bases at V and 1 base at J, leaving 5 bases unmatched. The CDR3 consists of 17 residues. Germline CDR1 reads SGHVS; CDR2 reads FNYEAQ. The CDR3 coding sequence is TGTGCCAGCAGCCCGGGGACAGGGGGCTTAACTAATGAAAAACTGTTTTTT. This encodes CASSPGTGGLTNEKLFF.